The 8 T cell receptor beta chains below all came from one sample that was sequenced in a study of blood T cell repertoires in COVID-19. Assay used: immunoSEQ multiplex PCR; TCRdb lists only in-frame clones, some missing. The profile shows roughly 250,000 clones, 70% to 85% of them singletons. Sequencing input: peripheral blood. These TCRs come from a woman of 80 years or more with active or convalescent COVID-19.

Of note for this clone: Other DNA sequences from this sample encode an identical CDR3 as well. The chain recombines TRBV7-8 with TRBJ1-6; 10 bases are a match to TRBD1. The trim removed 2 bases at V and 7 bases at J, leaving 2 bases unmatched. The CDR3 covers 15 residues. Germline loops: CDR1 SGHVS, CDR2 FQNEAQ. The CDR3 spells CASSLSGQGNSPLHF. The DNA of the CDR3 is TGTGCCAGCAGCTTATCGGGACAGGGGAATTCACCCCTCCACTTT.

This sequence joins TRBV27 and TRBJ2-1, with a possible D match to TRBD2 (5 bases). The germline V gene encodes CDR1 MNHEY and CDR2 SMNVEV (reference sequence). This CDR3 spans 19 amino acids. The germline V and J ends were trimmed by 0 bases and 2 bases, with 20 bases remaining between them. Here the CDR3 DNA reads TGTGCCAGCAGTTTATCCACAAATCCTAGGAGAGGGCCCTACAATGAGCAGTTCTTC. This translates into CASSLSTNPRRGPYNEQFF.

The chain is built from TRBV29-1 and TRBJ2-1, with D tentatively TRBD1 (6 bases). The germline V gene encodes CDR1 SQVTM and CDR2 ANQGSEA. Trimming took 5 bases from V and 4 from J, leaving 15 bases between them. The CDR3 extends over 14 amino acids. DNA for the CDR3: TGCAGCGTTCGTGCCAACAGGGCGTACAATGAGCAGTTCTTC. It specifies CSVRANRAYNEQFF.

The gene calls are TRBV19 and TRBJ1-2, with 8 positions matching TRBD1. Germline-derived CDR1 and CDR2 are LNHDA and SQIVND (reference sequence). J gave up 12 bases and V 3 bases, and 6 bases lay outside the gene matches. The CDR3 consists of 12 residues. CDR3 bases: TGTGCCAGTAGTATCGGACAGGGCGGCGACACCTTC. It codes for CASSIGQGGDTF.

This clone came up once. The genes are TRBV7-6 and TRBJ2-3; 11 bases fit TRBD2. The CDR3 has 21 residues. Germline CDR1 SGHVS, CDR2 FNYEAQ. Trimming at V came to 1 base and at J to 3 bases, leaving 18 bases not matched to a gene. The DNA for the CDR3 is TGTGCCAGCAGCTTAGGAAGCCCCAGATCTCTTATAGCGGGAGGGACAGATACGCAGTATTTT. Residues: CASSLGSPRSLIAGGTDTQYF.

This clone was counted only a few times. V gene TRBV28 combines with J gene TRBJ2-1, with 7 bases that match TRBD1. The CDR3 has 14 residues. The trim removed 7 bases at V and 1 base at J, leaving 4 bases unmatched. Germline V gene lookup returns CDR1 MDHEN and CDR2 SYDVKM. CDR3 sequence reads: CASIRDSSYNEQFF. For the CDR3, the DNA is TGTGCCAGCATACGGGACAGTTCCTACAATGAGCAGTTCTTC.

This clone was detected once. The chain uses TRBV6-6 and TRBJ2-1, with 7 bases aligning to TRBD2. The CDR3 covers 14 residues. Trimming removed 7 bases from V and 10 bases from J; junction bases left unmatched: 13. The germline CDR1 and CDR2 sequences are MNHNY and SVGAGI (reference sequence). CDR3 sequence (DNA): TGTGCCAGCACAAATGGGCGGGAGAGAGGGGAGCAGTTCTTC. Amino acid sequence: CASTNGRERGEQFF.

The chain uses TRBV6-4 and TRBJ2-6, with 9 positions matching TRBD1. Unmatched junction bases numbered 4, after V lost 6 bases and J lost 1 base. This CDR3 is 16 amino acids long. Germline V lookup: CDR1 MRHNA, CDR2 SNTAGT. Written as DNA, the CDR3 is TGTGCCAGCAGCGCCGGGACAGGGTCTGGGGCCAACGTCCTGACTTTC. Protein: CASSAGTGSGANVLTF.